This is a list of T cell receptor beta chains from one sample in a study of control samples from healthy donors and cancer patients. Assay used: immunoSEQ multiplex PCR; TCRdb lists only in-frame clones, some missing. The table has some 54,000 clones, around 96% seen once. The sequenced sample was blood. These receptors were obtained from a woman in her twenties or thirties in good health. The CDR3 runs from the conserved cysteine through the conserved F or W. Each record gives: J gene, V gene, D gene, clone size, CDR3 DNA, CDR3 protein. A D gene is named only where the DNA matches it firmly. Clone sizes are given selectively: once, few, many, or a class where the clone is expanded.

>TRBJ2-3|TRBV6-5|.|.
TGTGCCAGCAGTTACTCGCGAGGATTTGGCACAGATACGCAGTATTTT
CASSYSRGFGTDTQYF
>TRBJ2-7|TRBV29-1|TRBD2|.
TGCAGCGTTGTTATGCGCGGGAGGGCCACCGAGCAGTACTTC
CSVVMRGRATEQYF
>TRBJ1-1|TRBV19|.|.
TGTGCCAGTAAGGTTTCAGGGAAAACTGAAGCTTTCTTT
CASKVSGKTEAFF
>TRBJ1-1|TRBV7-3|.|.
TGTGCCAGCAGCTTAACTCATCAGGGTCGGGTGAACACTGAAGCTTTCTTT
CASSLTHQGRVNTEAFF
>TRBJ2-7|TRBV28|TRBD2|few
TGTGCCAGCAGTCTCCCTAGCGGGAGCCATGTTCTCTTCGAGCAGTACTTC
CASSLPSGSHVLFEQYF
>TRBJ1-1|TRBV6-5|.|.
TGTGCCAGCAGTTACTCCCGTCCCCGAGGGGCCACTGAAGCTTTCTTT
CASSYSRPRGATEAFF
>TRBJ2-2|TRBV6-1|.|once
TGTGCCAGCAGTGAAGCGGTGGACAGTCGTGACGGGGAGCTGTTTTTT
CASSEAVDSRDGELFF
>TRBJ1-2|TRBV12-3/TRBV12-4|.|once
TGTGCCAGCAGTTTAGGGCAGCCTCATGGCTACACCTTC
CASSLGQPHGYTF
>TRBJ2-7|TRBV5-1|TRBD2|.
TGCGCCAGCAGCTTGGCGGGACTAGCGGACTACGAGCAGTACTTC
CASSLAGLADYEQYF
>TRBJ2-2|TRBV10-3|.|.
TGTGCCACCACCCGGACAAGATTCGCGGCCGGGGAGCTGTTTTTT
CATTRTRFAAGELFF
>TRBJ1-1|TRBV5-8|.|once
TGTGCCAGCAGCTTTTCGGGGCGAGGAGGTCGGGGAGCTTTCTTT
CASSFSGRGGRGAFF
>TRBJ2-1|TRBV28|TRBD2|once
TGTGCCAGCAGTTTAGGGACTAGCGGGGGGTACAATGAGCAGTTCTTC
CASSLGTSGGYNEQFF
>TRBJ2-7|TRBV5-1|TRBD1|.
TGCGCCAGCAGCTTGGACTACCGGGACAGGGCTTACGAGCAGTACTTC
CASSLDYRDRAYEQYF
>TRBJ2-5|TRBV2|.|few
TGTGCCAGCAGCGTCAGTCTGAGGGAGACCCAGTACTTC
CASSVSLRETQYF
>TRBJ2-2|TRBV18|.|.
TGTGCCAGCTCAAATAGCGGAGAGTACACCGGGGAGCTGTTTTTT
CASSNSGEYTGELFF
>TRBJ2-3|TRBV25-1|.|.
TGTGCCAGCAGTGAGACGGTAGATACGCAGTATTTT
CASSETVDTQYF
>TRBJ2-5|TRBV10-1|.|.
TGCGCCAGCAGTGACCATGGCGCAGAGACCCAGTACTTC
CASSDHGAETQYF
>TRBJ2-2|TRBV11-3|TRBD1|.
TGTGCCAGCAGCTTAGAGGCAGGGGGCCCCGGGGAGCTGTTTTTT
CASSLEAGGPGELFF
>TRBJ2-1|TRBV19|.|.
TGTGCCAGTAGTATGCAGGCCTTCTCCTACAATGAGCAGTTCTTC
CASSMQAFSYNEQFF
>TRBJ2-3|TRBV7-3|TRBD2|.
TGTGCCAGCAGCTCCCGCCGGGAGGGATGGGCAGATACGCAGTATTTT
CASSSRREGWADTQYF
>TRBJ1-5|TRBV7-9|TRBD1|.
TGTGCCAGCAGCGCAGACAGGGGCTTAAGCAATCAGCCCCAGCATTTT
CASSADRGLSNQPQHF
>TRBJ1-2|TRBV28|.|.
TGTGCCAGCAGTTTTCTCGACAGGAGCTATGGCTACACCTTC
CASSFLDRSYGYTF
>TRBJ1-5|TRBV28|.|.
TGTGCCAGCAACGAAGACCAAGGGGGTCAGCCCCAGCATTTT
CASNEDQGGQPQHF
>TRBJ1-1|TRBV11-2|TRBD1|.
TGTGCCAGCAGCTCGGGACAGCCGAACACTGAAGCTTTCTTT
CASSSGQPNTEAFF
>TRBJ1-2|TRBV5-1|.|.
TGCGCCAGCAGCTTGGTTTTAGGGGCGGACTATGGCTACACCTTC
CASSLVLGADYGYTF
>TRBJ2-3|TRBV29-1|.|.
TGCAGCGTTGAATCACTAGGTGCAGATACGCAGTATTTT
CSVESLGADTQYF
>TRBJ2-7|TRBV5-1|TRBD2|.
TGCGCCAGCAGCTTGCGAGAGTTCGGACTAGCGGGAGGTTCCGAGCAGTACTTC
CASSLREFGLAGGSEQYF
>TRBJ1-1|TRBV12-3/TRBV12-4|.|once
TGTGCCAGCAGTTTTAGGGGCACTGAAGCTTTCTTT
CASSFRGTEAFF
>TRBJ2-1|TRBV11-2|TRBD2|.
TGTGCCAGCAGCTCCCCCCCTACGCCTCTAGCGGGAGATTACAATGAGCAGTTCTTC
CASSSPPTPLAGDYNEQFF
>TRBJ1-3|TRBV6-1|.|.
TGTGCCAGCAGTGAAGATGGGGACACCGGCGGAAACACCATATATTTT
CASSEDGDTGGNTIYF
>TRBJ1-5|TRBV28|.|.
TGTGCCAGCAGTGGGGGAGGCTATAGCAATCAGCCCCAGCATTTT
CASSGGGYSNQPQHF
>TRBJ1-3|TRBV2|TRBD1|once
TGTGCCAGCAGTGGAAACCCGACAGGGGGGTCTGGAAACACCATATATTTT
CASSGNPTGGSGNTIYF
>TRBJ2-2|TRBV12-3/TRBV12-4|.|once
TGTGCCAGCAGTTTGTACGTGAACGGGGAGCTGTTTTTT
CASSLYVNGELFF
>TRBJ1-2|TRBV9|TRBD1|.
TGTGCCAGCAGCCTAGGGGGCAACTATGGCTACACCTTC
CASSLGGNYGYTF
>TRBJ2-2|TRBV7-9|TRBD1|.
TGTGCCAGCAGCCCGGACAGGGCGGGCGGGGAGCTGTTTTTT
CASSPDRAGGELFF
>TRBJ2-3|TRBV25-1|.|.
TGTGCCAGCAGTGAAGGACCGACACCCGGCACAGATACGCAGTATTTT
CASSEGPTPGTDTQYF
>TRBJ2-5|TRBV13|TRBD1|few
TGTGCCAGCAGCCGGGGCGGGGACAGGCTTGAGACCCAGTACTTC
CASSRGGDRLETQYF
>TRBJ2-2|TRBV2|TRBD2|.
TGTGCCAGCAGCGATCTCGTGTTAGCGGGAGACACCGGGGAGCTGTTTTTT
CASSDLVLAGDTGELFF
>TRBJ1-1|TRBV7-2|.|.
TGTGCCAGCAGCTTATCGGTTACAGGGATCACTGAAGCTTTCTTT
CASSLSVTGITEAFF
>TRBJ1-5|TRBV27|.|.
TGTGCCAGCAGTTTATCACAGTATAGCAATCAGCCCCAGCATTTT
CASSLSQYSNQPQHF
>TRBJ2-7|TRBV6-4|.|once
TGTGCCAGCAGTGACTCCTATCACCGTAGCGCATACACGCGATACGAGCAGTACTTC
CASSDSYHRSAYTRYEQYF
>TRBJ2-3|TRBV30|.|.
TGTGCCTGGAGTGTAGAGCACGGGAGCACAGATACGCAGTATTTT
CAWSVEHGSTDTQYF
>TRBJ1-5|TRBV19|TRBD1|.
TGTGCCAGTAGTATAGGGACAGGGGGCTTCAATCAGCCCCAGCATTTT
CASSIGTGGFNQPQHF
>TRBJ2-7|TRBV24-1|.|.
TGTGCCACCAGTGACCACCGACAGGCTCGCCACGAGCAGTACTTC
CATSDHRQARHEQYF
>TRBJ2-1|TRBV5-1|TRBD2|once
TGCGCCAGCAGCCCAGTACTAGCGGGAGCTCCCAATGAGCAGTTCTTC
CASSPVLAGAPNEQFF
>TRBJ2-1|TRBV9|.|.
TGTGCCAGCAGCCCCCCTAGGGCCGGGGGTGAGCAGTTCTTC
CASSPPRAGGEQFF
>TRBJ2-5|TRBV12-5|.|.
TGTGCTAGTGGTTTGGGATTTGGGCAAGAGACCCAGTACTTC
CASGLGFGQETQYF
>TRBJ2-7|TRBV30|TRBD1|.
TGTGCCTGGGGCGACAGGGTGAAGTACGAGCAGTACTTC
CAWGDRVKYEQYF
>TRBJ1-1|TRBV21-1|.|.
TGTGCCAGCAGCAAAGTCGATTACACAGGGGGTAACACTGAAGCTTTCTTT
CASSKVDYTGGNTEAFF
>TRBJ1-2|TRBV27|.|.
TGTGCCAGCAGTGGTGCTGGGAACTATGGCTACACCTTC
CASSGAGNYGYTF
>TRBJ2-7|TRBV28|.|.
TGTGCCAGCAACCGGGACGGACGCCCGGGGGAGCAGTACTTC
CASNRDGRPGEQYF
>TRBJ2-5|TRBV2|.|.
TGTGCCAGCAGTGACGACGACCCCACGATGAGGGAGACCCAGTACTTC
CASSDDDPTMRETQYF
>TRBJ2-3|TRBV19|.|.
TGTGCCAGTAGTATGCGGGCAGATACGCAGTATTTT
CASSMRADTQYF
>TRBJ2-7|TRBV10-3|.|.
TGTGCCATCAGCCTATCGGCCGGCGAGCAGTACTTC
CAISLSAGEQYF